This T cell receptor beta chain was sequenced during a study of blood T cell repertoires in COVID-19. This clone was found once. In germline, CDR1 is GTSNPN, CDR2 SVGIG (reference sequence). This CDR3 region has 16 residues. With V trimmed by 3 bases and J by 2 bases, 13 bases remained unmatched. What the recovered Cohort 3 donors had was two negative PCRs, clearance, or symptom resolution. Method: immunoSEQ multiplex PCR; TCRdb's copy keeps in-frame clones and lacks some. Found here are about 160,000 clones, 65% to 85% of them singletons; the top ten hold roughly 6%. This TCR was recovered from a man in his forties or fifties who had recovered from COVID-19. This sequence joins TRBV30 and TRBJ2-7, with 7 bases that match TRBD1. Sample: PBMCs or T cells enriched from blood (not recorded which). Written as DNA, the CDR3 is TGTGCCTGGAGCGCTACAGGGGTTGATCTAGCCTACGAGCAGTACGTC. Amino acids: CAWSATGVDLAYEQYV.